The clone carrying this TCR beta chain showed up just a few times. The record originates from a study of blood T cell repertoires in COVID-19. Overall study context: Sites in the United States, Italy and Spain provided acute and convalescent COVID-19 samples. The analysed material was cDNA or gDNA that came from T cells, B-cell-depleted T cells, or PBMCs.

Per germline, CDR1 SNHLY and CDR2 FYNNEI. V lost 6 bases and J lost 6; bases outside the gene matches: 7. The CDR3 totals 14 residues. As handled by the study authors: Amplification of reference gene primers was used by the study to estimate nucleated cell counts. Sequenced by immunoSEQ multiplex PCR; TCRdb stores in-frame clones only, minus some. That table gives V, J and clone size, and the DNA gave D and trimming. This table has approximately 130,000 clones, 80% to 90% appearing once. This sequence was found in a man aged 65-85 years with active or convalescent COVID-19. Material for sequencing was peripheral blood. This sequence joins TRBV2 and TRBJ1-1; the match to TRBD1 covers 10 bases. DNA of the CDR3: TGTGCCAGCAGACGACAGGGGGCGCGTCCTGAAGCTTTCTTT. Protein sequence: CASRRQGARPEAFF. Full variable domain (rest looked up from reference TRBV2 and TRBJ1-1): EPEVTQTPSHQVTQMGQEVILRCVPISNHLYFYWYRQILGQKVEFLVSFYNNEISEKSEIFDDQFSVERPDGSNFTLKIRSTKLEDSAMYFCASRRQGARPEAFFGQGTRLTVV.